What follows are 15 T cell receptor beta chains derived from one specimen sequenced in a study of CD8 T cells in Susac syndrome (dated by TCRdb to 2018 to 2020). The library was generated by the immunoSEQ multiplex PCR assay. RNA was extracted using the RNeasy kit, and roughly 0.45 to 1 microgram was reverse transcribed with random hexamers. In-frame beta chains were kept once TCRdb had trimmed the public reads at Q25 with fastp and called clones with MiXCR. Under each unique CDR3 protein, matching rows form one entry showing the most common genes and DNA. Recorded for this sample are about 150,000 distinct CDR3 sequences; roughly 95% of them occurred a single time. The ten largest clonotypes hold 0.15% of the sample. The sample comprised CD8+ T cells from PBMCs. The origin of the receptors is a human donor with multiple sclerosis.

This clonotype came up once. The chain has TRBV4-1 and TRBJ2-7; D is possibly TRBD2 (5 bases). Trimming cost V 1 base and J 9 bases, with 13 bases left between them. The length of the CDR3 is 13 residues. In germline, CDR1 is MGHRA, CDR2 YSYEKL. CDR3 in amino acids: CASSQGMGGGQYF. CDR3 in DNA: TGCGCCAGCAGCCAAGGGATGGGTGGAGGGCAGTACTTC.

The rearrangement joins TRBV30 to TRBJ2-1; 7 bases line up with TRBD2. Germline V CDR1 and CDR2: GTSNPN, SVGIG (reference sequence). The CDR3 is 15 residues long. The trim removed 0 bases at V and 6 bases at J, leaving 8 bases unmatched. The CDR3, as DNA: TGTGCCTGGAGTGTTGGAGCGGGGAGTCGCAATGAGCAGTTCTTC. This encodes CAWSVGAGSRNEQFF.

The chain carries TRBV7-9 and TRBJ2-7, with D perhaps given as TRBD1 or TRBD2 (7 bases each). CDR1 SEHNR and CDR2 FQNEAQ come from the germline V gene (reference sequence). This CDR3 spans 14 amino acids. CDR3 loop: CATSGTESSYEQYV. The CDR3 DNA follows: TGTGCCACCAGCGGGACAGAGAGCTCCTACGAGCAGTACGTC.

This clonotype was recorded once. The chain recombines TRBV29-1 with TRBJ2-5; 7 bases align to TRBD1. Unmatched junction bases numbered 6, after V lost 7 bases and J lost 1 base. Germline CDR1 SQVTM, CDR2 ANQGSEA. The CDR3 runs 13 residues. CDR3 sequence: CSATQGVQETQYF. The CDR3 DNA reads TGCAGCGCCACTCAGGGGGTCCAAGAGACCCAGTACTTC.

The chain is built from TRBV12-3 or TRBV12-4 and TRBJ2-7; 11 bases agree with TRBD1. With V trimmed by 6 bases and J by 5 bases, 6 bases remained unmatched. CDR3 size: 14 residues. The DNA for the CDR3 is TGTGCCAGCAGCCTAGGGACAGGGGGAAACGAGCAGTACGTC. Its translation: CASSLGTGGNEQYV.

The genes are TRBV9 and TRBJ1-6; no definite D call. The germline V gene encodes CDR1 SGDLS and CDR2 YYNGEE. V lost 0 bases and J lost 9, with 13 bases in between. The CDR3 sequence is 15 residues long. The CDR3: CASSVEAVPTSPLHF. CDR3 bases: TGTGCCAGCAGCGTAGAGGCAGTCCCAACTTCACCCCTCCACTTT.

V is TRBV7-9 and J is TRBJ2-7; D unresolved. CDR3 length: 12 amino acids. From germline, CDR1 is SEHNR and CDR2 FQNEAQ (reference sequence). The germline V and J ends were trimmed by 5 bases and 1 base, with 6 bases remaining between them. CDR3 DNA sequence: TGTGCCAGCAGCGGAGTGTCCTACGAGCAGTACGTC. It is translated as CASSGVSYEQYV.

This chain connects TRBV3-1 to TRBJ2-1; 7 bases are shared with TRBD2. Germline V gives CDR1 LGHDT, CDR2 YNNKEL (reference sequence). J gave up 4 bases and V 5 bases, and 8 bases lay outside the gene matches. This CDR3 comprises 15 residues. The CDR3 DNA follows: TGTGCCAGCAGCGGACGGCAGCGGGGATACAATGAGCAGTTCTTC. As protein: CASSGRQRGYNEQFF.

The chain uses TRBV29-1 and TRBJ2-7, with a possible D match to TRBD1 (6 bases). The V gene lost 7 bases and the J gene lost 1 base, with 11 bases spanning the gap. The V gene's germline CDR1 is SQVTM and CDR2 ANQGSEA. The CDR3 is 12 amino acids. This chain's CDR3 is CSAQDSSYEQYF. In nucleotides, the CDR3 is TGCAGCGCCCAGGACAGTTCCTACGAGCAGTACTTC.

V and J are TRBV7-9 and TRBJ2-3, with unresolved D. The CDR3 has 14 residues. Germline V lookup: CDR1 SEHNR, CDR2 FQNEAQ (reference sequence). V gave up 8 bases and J gave up 11 bases, with 23 bases separating them. The CDR3 region is CASLPPDGPAGQYF. In DNA form, the CDR3 reads TGTGCCAGCTTACCGCCGGACGGACCAGCCGGGCAGTATTTT.

The gene calls are TRBV25-1 and TRBJ1-6; TRBD1 might be the D (5 bases). Trimming took 4 bases from V and 9 from J, leaving 10 bases between them. The CDR3 consists of 13 residues. Germline assignment: CDR1 MGHDK and CDR2 SYGVNS. The CDR3 is CASSARDLSPLHF. Here the CDR3 DNA reads TGTGCCAGCAGTGCTAGGGACCTTTCACCCCTCCACTTT.

The chain has TRBV3-1 and TRBJ1-1; no clear D. Germline values: CDR1 LGHDT, CDR2 YNNKEL (reference sequence). V lost 3 bases and J 8 bases, leaving 7 bases between the germline ends. The CDR3 extends over 11 amino acids. The CDR3 reads CASSQDLEAFF. As DNA, the CDR3 is TGTGCCAGCAGCCAGGACTTGGAAGCTTTCTTT.

The V gene is TRBV9, the J gene TRBJ2-1, with D tentatively TRBD2 (6 bases). V was pared by 3 bases and J by 7 bases, with 17 bases between. Germline CDR1 reads SGDLS; CDR2 reads YYNGEE. The CDR3 is 15 amino acids. CDR3 protein: CASSAGLSELNEQFF. The CDR3 DNA is TGTGCCAGCAGCGCGGGACTTAGCGAACTTAATGAGCAGTTCTTC.

The chain combines TRBV27 with TRBJ1-2; possibly TRBD1 for D (5 bases). The CDR3 extends over 15 amino acids. Germline V CDR1 and CDR2: MNHEY, SMNVEV (reference sequence). Trimming removed 3 bases from V and 0 bases from J, with 11 bases in between. CDR3 sequence reads: CASSFGGDANYGYTF. CDR3 DNA: TGTGCCAGCAGTTTTGGGGGGGATGCTAACTATGGCTACACCTTC.

The CDR3 DNA reads TGTGCCAGCAGCGCACCGGGTGGGGACGACATTCAGTACTTC. This translates into CASSAPGGDDIQYF. This chain joins TRBV9 and TRBJ2-4; D assignment may be TRBD1 or TRBD2 (5 bases each). Germline CDR1 reads SGDLS; CDR2 reads YYNGEE. The CDR3 contains 14 residues. V shed 3 bases and J shed 8 bases, with 15 bases lying between them.